This T cell receptor beta chain appears in the sequencing data of a study of CD8 T cells in Susac syndrome. Study details: Active disease was present in about 6 of the sequenced Susac syndrome patients, and remission in eight or nine.

V lost 3 bases and J lost 5, with 8 bases in between. The germline V gene has CDR1 DFQATT and CDR2 SNEGSKA (reference sequence). This CDR3 contains 11 residues. RNA, at roughly 0.5 to 1 ug, was reverse transcribed with random hexamers. Each CDR3 protein gets one entry after TCRdb re-called the immunoSEQ multiplex PCR reads with MiXCR. The sample carries about 190,000 distinct CDR3 sequences, almost 96% recorded once. The authors negatively isolated CD8+ and CD4+ T cells and FACS-enriched TEMRA cells. The sequenced sample was CD4+ T cells from PBMCs. This clonotype was obtained from a human donor with Susac syndrome. The genes are TRBV20-1 and TRBJ2-7; D may match TRBD1 or TRBD2 (5 bases each). CDR3 residues: CSASLGDEQYF. As DNA, the CDR3 is TGCAGTGCTAGCTTGGGGGACGAGCAGTACTTC.